This TCR beta chain is from a study of T-cell memory formation after mild COVID-19. General observations from the study: The pre-infection memory compartment contained some responding clones, suggesting cross-reactive memory joined. CD4+ clones that contracted lay mainly in CM and EM; CD8+ ones lay in EMRA. What remained unconfirmed was the SARS-CoV-2 specificity of second-wave clones peaking on day 37.

Concerning this clonotype itself: Its antigen remains unidentified.

UMIs and sample barcodes were carried by the TCR alpha and TCR beta cDNA libraries that 5'RACE produced using constant-segment primers. In TCRdb, the 5' RACE reads were re-called with MiXCR into one record per CDR3 protein. The sample lists over 30,000 distinct CDR3 sequences, 10% to 12% seen once, with 25% to 35% in the top ten. This receptor was obtained from a man between 18 and 29 years old who had mild COVID-19 (a few samples of this study predate the infection). Cell type and time point are not known. The sample taken for sequencing was PBMCs or a T cell subset sorted from them (not recorded which).

CDR3: CASSLGTGSYEQYF. In nucleotides, the CDR3 is TGTGCCAGCAGCTTAGGAACAGGGAGCTACGAGCAGTACTTC. The chain is built from TRBV7-8 and TRBJ2-7; D may be TRBD1 (6 bases). Germline CDR1 and CDR2: SGHVS and FQNEAQ. CDR3 length: 14 residues. V lost 1 base to trimming and J lost 3 bases, with 10 bases between them.